Sequencing of this T cell receptor beta chain was carried out in a study of OX40 agonist ivuxolimab in advanced cancers. About the study: The patients received ivuxolimab by intravenous route every 2 weeks at 0.01 to 10 mg/kg. Notes on the study in general: Among patients with partial responses at 0.1-3.0 mg/kg, clonal expansion was among the lowest.

About this clone: The antigen remains unidentified.

The CDR3 extends over 14 amino acids. The germline V and J ends were trimmed by 0 bases and 6 bases, with 13 bases remaining between them. Germline values: CDR1 GTSNPN, CDR2 SVGIG (reference sequence). The data were produced by immunoSEQ multiplex PCR, yet TCRdb's version contains in-frame clones alone and is incomplete. The table has 30,000 to 35,000 clones, about 84% seen once. The input for sequencing was CD4+ or CD8+ T cells sorted from blood, taken in a trial of the OX40 agonist ivuxolimab. This receptor was taken from an adult with an advanced solid tumor such as melanoma, head and neck, liver or kidney cancer. This chain joins TRBV30 and TRBJ2-3, with D tentatively TRBD1 (6 bases). CDR3 region: CAWSVLGATDTQYF. In nucleotides, the CDR3 is TGTGCCTGGAGTGTCCTGGGGGCCACGGATACGCAGTATTTT.